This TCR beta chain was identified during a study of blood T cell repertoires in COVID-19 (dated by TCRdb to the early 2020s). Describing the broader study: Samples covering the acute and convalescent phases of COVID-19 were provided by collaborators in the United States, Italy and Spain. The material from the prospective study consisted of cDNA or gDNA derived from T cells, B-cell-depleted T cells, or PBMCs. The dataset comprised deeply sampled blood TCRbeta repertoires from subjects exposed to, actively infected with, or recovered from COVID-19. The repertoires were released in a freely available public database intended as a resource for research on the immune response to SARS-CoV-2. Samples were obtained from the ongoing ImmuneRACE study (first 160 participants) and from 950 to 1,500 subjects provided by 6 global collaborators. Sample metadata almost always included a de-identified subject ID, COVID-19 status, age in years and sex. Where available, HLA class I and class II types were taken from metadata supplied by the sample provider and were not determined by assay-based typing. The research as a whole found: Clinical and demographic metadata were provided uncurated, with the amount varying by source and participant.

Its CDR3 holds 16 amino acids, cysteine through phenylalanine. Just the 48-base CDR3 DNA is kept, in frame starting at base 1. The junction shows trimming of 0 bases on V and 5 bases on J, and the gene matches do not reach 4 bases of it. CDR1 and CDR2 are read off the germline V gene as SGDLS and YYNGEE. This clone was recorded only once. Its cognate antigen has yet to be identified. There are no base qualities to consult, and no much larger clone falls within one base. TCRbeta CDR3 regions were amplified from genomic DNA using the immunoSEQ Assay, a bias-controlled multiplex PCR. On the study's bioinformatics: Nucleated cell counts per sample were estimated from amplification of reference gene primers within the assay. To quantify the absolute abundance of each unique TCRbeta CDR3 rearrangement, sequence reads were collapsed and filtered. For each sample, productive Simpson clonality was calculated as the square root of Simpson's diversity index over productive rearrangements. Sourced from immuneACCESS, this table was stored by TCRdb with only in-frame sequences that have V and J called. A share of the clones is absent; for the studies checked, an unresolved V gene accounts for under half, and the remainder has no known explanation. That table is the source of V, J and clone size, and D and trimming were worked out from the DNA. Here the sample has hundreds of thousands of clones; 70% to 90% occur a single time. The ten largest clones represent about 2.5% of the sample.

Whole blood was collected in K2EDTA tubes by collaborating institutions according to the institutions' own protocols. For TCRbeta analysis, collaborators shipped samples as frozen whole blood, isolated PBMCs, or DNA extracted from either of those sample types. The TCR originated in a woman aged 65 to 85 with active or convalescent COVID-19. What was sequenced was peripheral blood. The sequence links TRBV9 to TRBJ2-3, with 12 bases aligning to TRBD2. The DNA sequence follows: TGTGCCAGCAGCGTAGGACTAGCGGGGGATGGAGATACGCAGTATTTT. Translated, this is CASSVGLAGDGDTQYF.